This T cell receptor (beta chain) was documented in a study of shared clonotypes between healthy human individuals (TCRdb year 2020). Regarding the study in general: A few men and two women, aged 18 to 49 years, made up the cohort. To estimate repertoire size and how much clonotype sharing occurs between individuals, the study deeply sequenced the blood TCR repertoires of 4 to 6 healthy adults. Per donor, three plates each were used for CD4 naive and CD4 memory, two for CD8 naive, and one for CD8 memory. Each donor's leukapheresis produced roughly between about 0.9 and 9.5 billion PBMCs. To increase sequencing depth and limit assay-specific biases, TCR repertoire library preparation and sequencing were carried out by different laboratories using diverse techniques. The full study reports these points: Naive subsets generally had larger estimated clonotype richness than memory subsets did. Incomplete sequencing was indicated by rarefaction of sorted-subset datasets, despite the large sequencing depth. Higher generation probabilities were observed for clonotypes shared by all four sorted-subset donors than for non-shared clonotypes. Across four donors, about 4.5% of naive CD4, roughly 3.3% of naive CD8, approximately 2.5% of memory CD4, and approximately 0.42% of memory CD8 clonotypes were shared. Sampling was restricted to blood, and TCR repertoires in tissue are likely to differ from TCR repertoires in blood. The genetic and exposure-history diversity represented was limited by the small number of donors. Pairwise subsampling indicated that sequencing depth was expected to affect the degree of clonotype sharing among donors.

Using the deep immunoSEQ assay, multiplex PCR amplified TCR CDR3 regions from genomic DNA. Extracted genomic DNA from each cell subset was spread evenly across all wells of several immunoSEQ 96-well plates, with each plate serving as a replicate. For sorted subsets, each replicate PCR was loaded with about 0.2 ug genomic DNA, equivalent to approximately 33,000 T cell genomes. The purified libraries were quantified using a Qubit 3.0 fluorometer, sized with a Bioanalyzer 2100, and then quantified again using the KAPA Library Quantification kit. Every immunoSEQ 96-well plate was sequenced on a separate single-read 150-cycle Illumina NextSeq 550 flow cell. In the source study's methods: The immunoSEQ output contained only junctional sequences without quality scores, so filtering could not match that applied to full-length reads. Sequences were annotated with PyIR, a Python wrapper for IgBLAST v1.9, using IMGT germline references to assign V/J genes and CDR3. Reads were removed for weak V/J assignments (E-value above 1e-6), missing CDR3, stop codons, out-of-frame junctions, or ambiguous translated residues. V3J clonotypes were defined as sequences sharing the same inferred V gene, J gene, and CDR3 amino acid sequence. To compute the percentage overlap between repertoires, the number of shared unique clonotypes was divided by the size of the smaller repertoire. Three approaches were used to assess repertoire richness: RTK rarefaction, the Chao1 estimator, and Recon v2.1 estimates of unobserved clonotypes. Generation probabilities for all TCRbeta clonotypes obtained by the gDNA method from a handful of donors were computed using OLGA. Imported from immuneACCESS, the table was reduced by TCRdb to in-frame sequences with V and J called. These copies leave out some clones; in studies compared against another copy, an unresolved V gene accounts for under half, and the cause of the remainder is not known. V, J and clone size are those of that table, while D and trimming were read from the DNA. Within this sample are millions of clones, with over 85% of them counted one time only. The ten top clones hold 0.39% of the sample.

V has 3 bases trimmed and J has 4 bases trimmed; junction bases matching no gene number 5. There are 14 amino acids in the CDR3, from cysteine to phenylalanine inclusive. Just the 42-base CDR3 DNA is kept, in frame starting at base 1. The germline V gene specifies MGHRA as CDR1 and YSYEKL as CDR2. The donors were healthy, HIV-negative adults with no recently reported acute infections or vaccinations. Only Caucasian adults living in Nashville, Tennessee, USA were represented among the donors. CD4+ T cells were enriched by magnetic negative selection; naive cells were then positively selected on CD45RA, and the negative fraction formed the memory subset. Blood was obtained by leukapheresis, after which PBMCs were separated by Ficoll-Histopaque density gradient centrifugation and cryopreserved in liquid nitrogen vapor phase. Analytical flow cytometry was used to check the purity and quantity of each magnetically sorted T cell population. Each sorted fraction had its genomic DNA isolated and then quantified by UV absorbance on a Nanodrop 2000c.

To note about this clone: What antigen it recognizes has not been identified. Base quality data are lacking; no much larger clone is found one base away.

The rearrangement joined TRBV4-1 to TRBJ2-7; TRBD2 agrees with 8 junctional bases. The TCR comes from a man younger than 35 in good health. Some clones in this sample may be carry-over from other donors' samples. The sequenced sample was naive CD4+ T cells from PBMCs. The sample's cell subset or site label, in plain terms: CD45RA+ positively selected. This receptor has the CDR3 CASSHPGGTYEQYF. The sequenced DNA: TGCGCCAGCAGCCACCCGGGGGGGACATACGAGCAGTACTTC.